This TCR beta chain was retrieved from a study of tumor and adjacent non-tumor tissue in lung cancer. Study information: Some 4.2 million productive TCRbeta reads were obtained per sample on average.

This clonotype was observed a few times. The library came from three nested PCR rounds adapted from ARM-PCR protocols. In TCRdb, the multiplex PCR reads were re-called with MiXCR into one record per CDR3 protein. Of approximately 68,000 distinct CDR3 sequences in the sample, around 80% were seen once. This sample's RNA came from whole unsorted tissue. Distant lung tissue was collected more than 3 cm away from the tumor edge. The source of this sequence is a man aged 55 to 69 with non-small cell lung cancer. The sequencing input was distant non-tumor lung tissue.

The CDR3: CASSFRLGGGLQETQYF. As DNA, the CDR3 is TGTGCCAGCAGTTTCCGCCTGGGCGGAGGCCTCCAAGAGACCCAGTACTTC. The chain couples TRBV27 to TRBJ2-5; tentatively, D is TRBD2 (5 bases). V shed 3 bases and J shed 1 base, with 18 bases lying between them. CDR3 length: 17 residues. Germline-derived CDR1 and CDR2 are MNHEY and SMNVEV (reference sequence).